One sample yielded the 22 T cell receptor beta chains listed below, sequenced in a study of blood T cell repertoires in COVID-19. Produced via immunoSEQ multiplex PCR; TCRdb's table is partial and in-frame only. The sample yields some 100,000 clones, 80% to 90% seen once. The specimen was peripheral blood. The origin of the receptors is a human donor in a cohort sampled during active COVID-19.

This chain links TRBV7-2 with TRBJ1-6, with D tentatively TRBD1 (5 bases). The V end was cut by 5 bases, the J end by 7 bases, with 15 bases between. The germline V gene encodes CDR1 SGHTA and CDR2 FQGNSA. The CDR3 spans 15 residues. The CDR3 spells CASSPGHGRNSPLHF. The CDR3, as DNA: TGTGCCAGCAGCCCCGGACACGGACGAAATTCACCCCTCCACTTT. The full variable domain, in which reference TRBV7-2 and TRBJ1-6 provide the parts outside the CDR3, is GAGVSQSPSNKVTEKGKDVELRCDPISGHTALYWYRQSLGQGLEFLIYFQGNSAPDKSGLPSDRFSAERTGGSVSTLTIQRTQQEDSAVYLCASSPGHGRNSPLHFGNGTRLTVT.

This clone was detected only a few times. The V gene is TRBV19, the J gene TRBJ1-1; 8 nucleotides agree with TRBD1. The CDR3 is made up of 17 amino acids. The germline V gene has CDR1 LNHDA and CDR2 SQIVND (reference sequence). V shed 0 bases, J shed 0 bases, and the junction held 6 bases outside the gene matches. CDR3 region: CASSIDRGPIMNTEAFF. The CDR3 region has the DNA TGTGCCAGTAGTATAGACAGGGGGCCAATCATGAACACTGAAGCTTTCTTT.

The chain recombines TRBV11-2 with TRBJ1-1; D might be TRBD1 (6 bases). The CDR3 sequence is 17 residues long. Germline CDR1 reads SGHAT; CDR2 reads FQNNGV. The V gene lost 5 bases and the J gene lost 0 bases, with 19 bases spanning the gap. As DNA, the CDR3 is TGTGCCAGCAGCCCCGCCTCCACAGGGACGATGAACACTGAAGCTTTCTTT. It translates to CASSPASTGTMNTEAFF.

Points on this clone: Other DNA variants within this sample encode the same CDR3. The genes are TRBV5-1 and TRBJ1-1; no firm D call. This CDR3 has 14 amino acids. Per the germline V gene, CDR1 is SGHRS and CDR2 is YFSETQ. With 0 bases removed from V and 1 base from J, the gap between germline ends came to 7 bases. CDR3 coding DNA: TGCGCCAGCAGCTTGGTACCAGGGAACACTGAAGCTTTCTTT. Translating it yields CASSLVPGNTEAFF.

The sample holds one count of this clone. The rearrangement uses TRBV6-6 and TRBJ1-5; D is unresolved. This CDR3 spans 17 amino acids. Germline-derived CDR1 and CDR2 are MNHNY and SVGAGI (reference sequence). V was clipped by 5 bases and J by 4 bases, with 21 bases between them. CDR3 sequence (DNA): TGTGCCAGCAGTGGATCCGGGATCCAGAAGGGAAATCAGCCCCAGCATTTT. Encoded protein: CASSGSGIQKGNQPQHF.

The DNA of the CDR3 is TGTGCCAGCAGCTTAGATCCTAGGACGCAGTATTTT. This codes for CASSLDPRTQYF. The V call is TRBV7-2, the J call TRBJ2-3; no firm D call. CDR3 size: 12 residues. V lost 1 base and J lost 9, with 8 bases in between. The V gene's germline CDR1 is SGHTA and CDR2 FQGNSA.

The chain has TRBV29-1 and TRBJ2-7; D is unresolved. The CDR3 runs to 14 residues. CDR1 and CDR2 (germline): SQVTM, ANQGSEA. With 0 bases removed from V and 0 bases from J, the gap between germline ends came to 9 bases. This CDR3 is CSVEDRGSSYEQYF. DNA for the CDR3: TGCAGCGTTGAAGACCGAGGCAGCTCCTACGAGCAGTACTTC.

This clone came up a few times. This chain joins TRBV9 and TRBJ1-3, with 7 bases lining up with TRBD1. V lost 3 bases and J lost 4; bases outside the gene matches: 4. The CDR3 is made up of 14 amino acids. CDR1 and CDR2 (germline): SGDLS, YYNGEE. This CDR3 reads CASSDRGSGNTIYF. CDR3 nucleotides: TGTGCCAGCAGCGACAGGGGTTCGGGAAACACCATATATTTT.

This sequence joins TRBV7-8 and TRBJ1-2; D gene ambiguous. V gave up 3 bases and J gave up 0 bases, with 14 bases separating them. Germline values: CDR1 SGHVS, CDR2 FQNEAQ. The CDR3 spans 16 residues. The CDR3 here is CASSFGVQSTNYGYTF. The CDR3 nucleotides read TGTGCCAGCAGCTTTGGTGTTCAGTCCACTAACTATGGCTACACCTTC. Variable domain in full (rest from reference TRBV7-8 and TRBJ1-2): GAGVSQSPRYKVAKRGQDVALRCDPISGHVSLFWYQQALGQGPEFLTYFQNEAQLDKSGLPSDRFFAERPEGSVSTLKIQRTQQEDSAVYLCASSFGVQSTNYGYTFGSGTRLTVV.

This chain uses TRBV18 with TRBJ2-3; the match to TRBD2 covers 12 bases. V lost 4 bases and J lost 6; bases outside the gene matches: 8. Germline CDR1 is KGHSH and CDR2 is LQKENI. CDR3 size: 16 residues. DNA of the CDR3: TGTGCCAGCTCACTTCCTAGCGGGGGGGCTAAGGATACGCAGTATTTT. Residues: CASSLPSGGAKDTQYF.

The chain couples TRBV4-1 to TRBJ1-3; tentative D call: TRBD1 (6 bases). CDR1 is MGHRA and CDR2 is YSYEKL in the germline V gene. The CDR3 totals 15 residues. Trimming left V 0 bases short and J 3 bases short, with 9 bases between. CDR3 DNA sequence: TGCGCCAGCAGCCAAGAGGGGGCATTTGGAAACACCATATATTTT. Translation: CASSQEGAFGNTIYF.

With respect to this clone: The junction differs from germline at one of its ends, possibly a read error. The chain combines TRBV6-2 or TRBV6-3 with TRBJ1-5; no reliable D call. This CDR3 spans 14 amino acids. Germline CDR1 and CDR2: MNHEY and SVGEGT. For the CDR3, the DNA is TGTGCCAGCAGTACACGGACCCTAAGCGGGGTAAGGGATTTT. It encodes CASSTRTLSGVRDF.

This chain uses TRBV5-1 with TRBJ2-5; TRBD2 aligns across 13 bases. Germline loops: CDR1 SGHRS, CDR2 YFSETQ. CDR3 length: 14 residues. V lost 4 bases, J lost 4 bases, and 1 base stayed unmatched. CDR3 sequence: CASSRTSGGETQYF. The CDR3 DNA reads TGCGCCAGCAGCCGGACTAGCGGGGGAGAGACCCAGTACTTC.

The CDR3 loop is CASSLGHGNEQFF. CDR3 sequence (DNA): TGCGCCAGCAGCTTAGGACACGGCAATGAGCAGTTCTTC. The J gene is TRBJ2-1, the V gene TRBV5-1, with a weak D call TRBD1 (5 bases). The CDR3 length is 13 residues. Germline V gene data show CDR1 as SGHRS and CDR2 as YFSETQ. V was cut by 2 bases and J by 6 bases, with 9 bases left in between.

The chain couples TRBV5-4 to TRBJ1-2; 10 nucleotides match TRBD1. After removal of 4 bases from V and 8 bases from J, the junction contained 8 bases not matched to a gene. The CDR3 covers 14 residues. Germline V lookup: CDR1 SGHNT, CDR2 YYREEE (reference sequence). Written as DNA, the CDR3 is TGTGCCAGCAGCCCGACAGGGGGCGCGAAGGGCTACACCTTC. This gives the protein CASSPTGGAKGYTF.

The J gene is TRBJ1-2, the V gene TRBV6-5; D gene uncertain. The V end lost 6 bases, the J end lost 0 bases, and 11 bases lay between the germline ends. In germline, CDR1 is MNHEY, CDR2 SVGAGI. The CDR3 has 14 amino acids. CDR3 in amino acids: CASSRIDTNYGYTF. DNA of the CDR3: TGTGCCAGCAGCCGAATCGACACTAACTATGGCTACACCTTC.

The chain carries TRBV19 and TRBJ2-3, with TRBD1 matching 9 bases. V shed 3 bases, J shed 2 bases, and the junction held 6 bases outside the gene matches. The CDR3 contains 16 residues. CDR1 is LNHDA, CDR2 SQIVND, per germline (reference sequence). DNA of the CDR3: TGTGCCAGTAGTATTCGACAGGGGGGCTCCACAGATACGCAGTATTTT. It yields the protein CASSIRQGGSTDTQYF.

This rearrangement joins TRBV7-2 to TRBJ2-4; D ambiguous. The V end lost 5 bases, the J end lost 6 bases, and 17 bases lay between the germline ends. The germline V gene encodes CDR1 SGHTA and CDR2 FQGNSA. CDR3 length equals 15 residues. CDR3 loop: CASSHPGFRGNIQYF. The DNA of the CDR3 is TGTGCCAGCAGCCACCCCGGGTTTCGAGGAAACATTCAGTACTTC.

J is TRBJ1-2 and V is TRBV5-1; 10 bases line up with TRBD1. From germline, CDR1 is SGHRS and CDR2 YFSETQ. V shed 3 bases, J shed 4 bases, and the junction held 6 bases outside the gene matches. The CDR3 length is 15 residues. CDR3 loop: CASSSDRGRGYGYTF. The CDR3 coding sequence is TGCGCCAGCAGCTCAGACAGGGGGCGCGGCTATGGCTACACCTTC.

The chain couples TRBV6-6 to TRBJ2-7; TRBD2 matches at 8 bases. Germline trimming cut 5 bases from V and 6 bases from J; bases unmatched to any gene: 18. This CDR3 has 17 amino acids. Germline V gene lookup returns CDR1 MNHNY and CDR2 SVGAGI (reference sequence). This CDR3 reads CASSPNLSGTRNSEQYF. The CDR3 region has the DNA TGTGCCAGCAGTCCCAATCTTTCCGGGACTAGGAATAGCGAGCAGTACTTC.

The chain joins TRBV18 to TRBJ1-2; no firm D call. Looked up from germline, CDR1 is KGHSH and CDR2 is LQKENI. The ends were cut back, 3 bases at V and 4 bases at J, with 15 bases in the middle. CDR3 length equals 15 residues. The CDR3 spells CASSPAPGNSYGYTF. CDR3 DNA sequence: TGTGCCAGCTCACCCGCGCCCGGGAATAGCTATGGCTACACCTTC.

The chain is built from TRBV6-1 and TRBJ1-1; tentative D call: TRBD1 (6 bases). Looked up from germline, CDR1 is MNHNS and CDR2 is SASEGT. This CDR3 has 14 amino acids. The V and J ends lost 5 bases and 5 bases respectively, with 15 bases between them. The CDR3 nucleotides read TGTGCCAGCAGTCCCCAGGGGAGGGGGACTGAAGCTTTCTTT. Amino acid sequence: CASSPQGRGTEAFF.